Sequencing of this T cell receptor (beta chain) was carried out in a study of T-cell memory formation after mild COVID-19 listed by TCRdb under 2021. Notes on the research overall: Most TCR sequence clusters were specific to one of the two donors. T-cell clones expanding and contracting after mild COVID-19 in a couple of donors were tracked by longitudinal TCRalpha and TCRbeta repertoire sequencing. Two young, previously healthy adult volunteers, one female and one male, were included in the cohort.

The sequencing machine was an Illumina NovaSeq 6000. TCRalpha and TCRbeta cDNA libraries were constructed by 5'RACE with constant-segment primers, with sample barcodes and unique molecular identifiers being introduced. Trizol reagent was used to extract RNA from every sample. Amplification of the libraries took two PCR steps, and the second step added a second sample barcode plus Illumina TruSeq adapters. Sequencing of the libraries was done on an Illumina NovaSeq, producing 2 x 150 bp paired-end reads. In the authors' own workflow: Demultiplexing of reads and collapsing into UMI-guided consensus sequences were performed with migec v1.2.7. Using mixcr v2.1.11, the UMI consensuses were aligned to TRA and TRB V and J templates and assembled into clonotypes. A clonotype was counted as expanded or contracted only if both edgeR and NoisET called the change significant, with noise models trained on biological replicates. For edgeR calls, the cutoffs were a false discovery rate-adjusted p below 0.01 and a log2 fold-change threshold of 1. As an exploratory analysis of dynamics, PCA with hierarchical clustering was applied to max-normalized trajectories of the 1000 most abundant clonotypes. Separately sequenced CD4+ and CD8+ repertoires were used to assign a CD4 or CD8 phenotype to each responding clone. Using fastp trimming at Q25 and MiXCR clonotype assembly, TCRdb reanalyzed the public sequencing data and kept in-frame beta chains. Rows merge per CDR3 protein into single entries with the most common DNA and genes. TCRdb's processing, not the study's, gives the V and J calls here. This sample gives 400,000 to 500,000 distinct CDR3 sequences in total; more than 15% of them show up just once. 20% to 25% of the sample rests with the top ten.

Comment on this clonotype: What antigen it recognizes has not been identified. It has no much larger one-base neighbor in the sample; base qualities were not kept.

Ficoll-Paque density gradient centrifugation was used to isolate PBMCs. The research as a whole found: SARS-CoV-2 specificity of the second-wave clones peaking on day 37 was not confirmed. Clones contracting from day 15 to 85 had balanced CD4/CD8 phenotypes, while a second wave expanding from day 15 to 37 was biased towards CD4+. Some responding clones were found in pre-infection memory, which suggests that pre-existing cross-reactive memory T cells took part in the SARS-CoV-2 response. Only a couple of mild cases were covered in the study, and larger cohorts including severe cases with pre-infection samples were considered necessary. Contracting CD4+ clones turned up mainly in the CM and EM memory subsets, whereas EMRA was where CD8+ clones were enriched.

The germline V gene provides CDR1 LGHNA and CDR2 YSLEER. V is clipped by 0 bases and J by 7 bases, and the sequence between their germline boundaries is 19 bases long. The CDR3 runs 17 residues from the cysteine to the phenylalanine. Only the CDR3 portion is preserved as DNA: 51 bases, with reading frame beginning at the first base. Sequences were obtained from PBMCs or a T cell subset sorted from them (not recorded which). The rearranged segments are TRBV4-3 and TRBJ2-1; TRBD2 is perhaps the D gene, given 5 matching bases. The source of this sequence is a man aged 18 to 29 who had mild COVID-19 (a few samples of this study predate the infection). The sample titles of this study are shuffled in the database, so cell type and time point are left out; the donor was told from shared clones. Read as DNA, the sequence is TGCGCCAGCAGCCAAGACCTTCAGGCGGGCTGGAGAAATGAGCAGTTCTTC. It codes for CASSQDLQAGWRNEQFF.